The following is a TCR beta chain sequence with its context. Its antigen is not known. V gave up 7 bases and J gave up 3 bases; unmatched junction bases: 6. The V gene's germline CDR1 is SNHLY and CDR2 FYNNEI. CDR3 length equals 16 residues. The record originates from a study of OX40 agonist ivuxolimab in advanced cancers. Study-wide context: Dose-escalation patients suffered from hepatocellular carcinoma, melanoma, renal cell or head and neck cancer. Study-wide findings and caveats: CD4+ and CD8+ blood T cells expanded clonally by week 6 at 0.1 to 3.0 mg/kg.

Profiling relied on immunoSEQ multiplex PCR, and the TCRdb table lists in-frame clones only, not all of them. The sample lists around 33,000 clones; around 83% were seen once. The TCR originated in an adult with an advanced solid tumor such as melanoma, head and neck, liver or kidney cancer. This sequence joins TRBV2 and TRBJ2-6; TRBD1 aligns across 10 bases. Sample: CD4+ or CD8+ T cells sorted from blood, taken in a trial of the OX40 agonist ivuxolimab. The CDR3 coding sequence is TGTGCCAGCACTCGGGACAGGGGATATGGGGCCAACGTCCTGACTTTC. Its translation is CASTRDRGYGANVLTF.